This T cell receptor (beta chain) was retrieved from a study of CD8 T cells in ankylosing spondylitis. Quantitative molecular-barcoded 5'-RACE generated the TCR beta libraries. TCRdb itself ran the 5' RACE reads through MiXCR, one entry per CDR3 protein. The sample holds some 37,000 distinct CDR3 sequences, approximately 10% seen once. The CDR3 totals 14 residues. Per the germline V gene, CDR1 is SQVTM and CDR2 is ANQGSEA. This clonotype was recorded a few times. Its antigen is not identified. Study-level findings and limits: Some motif variants had been reported before (in reactive arthritis synovial fluid and blood). Relatively scarce in peripheral blood, disease-linked clones were CD8+.

The rearrangement uses TRBV29-1 and TRBJ2-7; 8 nucleotides match TRBD2. This TCR derives from a male donor with ankylosing spondylitis. The sequenced sample was synovial fluid, either unsorted or a sorted T cell fraction (not recorded which). CDR3 in DNA: TGCAGTGCCAGCCGGGGGGGCGGGAGTTACGAGCAGTACTTC. Translation: CSASRGGGSYEQYF.